Sequencing of this T cell receptor (beta chain) was carried out in a study of tumor-infiltrating lymphocytes in localized non-small cell lung cancer. The CDR3 sequence is 12 residues long. Germline CDR1 SNHLY, CDR2 FYNNEI. Study results and caveats: Immunotypes IM1 and IM2 had similar TCR-derived T-cell fractions.

This clone is large (0.1 to 1%) in the sample. Its specificity is not known. One end of the junction varies from germline; a read error may be responsible. Profiling relied on immunoSEQ multiplex PCR, and the TCRdb table lists in-frame clones only, not all of them. The sample consists of about 12,000 clones, 80% to 85% of them appearing once. The chain joins TRBV2 to TRBJ1-1, with D unresolved. This TCR was recovered from a human donor with non-small cell lung cancer. Input material: uninvolved lung tissue not adjacent to the tumor. This chain's CDR3 is CASSEARFEAFF. CDR3 bases: TGTGCCAGCAGCGAAGCGCGATTCGAAGCTTTCTTT.